This entry lists 6 T cell receptor beta chains sequenced from one sample in a study of response to subunit inactivated influenza vaccine. A single record per CDR3 protein comes from TCRdb applying MiXCR to the RT-PCR reads. This table has approximately 500,000 distinct CDR3 sequences, about an eighth appearing once. Here the sequenced sample was PBMCs from blood, taken 45 days after vaccination. The receptor set was obtained from a man between 50 and 59 years old who received an inactivated influenza vaccine.

This sequence joins TRBV7-2 and TRBJ2-2; a possible D gene is TRBD1 (6 bases). V shed 5 bases and J shed 5 bases, with 21 bases lying between them. The CDR3 runs to 17 residues. Germline CDR1 and CDR2: SGHTA and FQGNSA. In DNA, the CDR3 is TGTGCCAGCAGCCCCCTCGGGTCTGGGGGCGAAACCGGGGAGCTGTTTTTT. Translation: CASSPLGSGGETGELFF.

The chain carries TRBV6-2 or TRBV6-3 and TRBJ2-1, with a weak D call TRBD2 (7 bases). This CDR3 is 14 amino acids long. V gave up 10 bases and J gave up 9 bases, with 22 bases separating them. The germline CDR1 and CDR2 sequences are MNHEY and SVGEGT. The CDR3 loop is CATKGGYRGVEQFF. CDR3 in DNA: TGTGCCACCAAGGGGGGATACCGGGGGGTTGAGCAGTTCTTC.

The sample holds many counts of this clonotype. V and J are TRBV7-2 and TRBJ2-1; 9 bases are shared with TRBD2. The CDR3 covers 14 residues. The ends lost 1 base at V and 8 bases at J; junction bases unmatched: 3. The V gene's germline CDR1 is SGHTA and CDR2 FQGNSA. The CDR3 reads CASSLVGLADEQFF. CDR3 nucleotides: TGTGCCAGCAGCTTAGTGGGACTAGCAGATGAGCAGTTCTTC.

V usage is TRBV15 and J usage is TRBJ2-7; D tentatively reads TRBD1 or TRBD2 (5 bases each). The CDR3 covers 16 residues. The germline V gene has CDR1 LNHNV and CDR2 YYDKDF (reference sequence). V lost 5 bases and J 3 bases, leaving 20 bases between the germline ends. This chain's CDR3 is CATSPSFTGAHYEQYF. As DNA, the CDR3 is TGTGCCACCAGCCCATCGTTCACCGGGGCCCACTACGAGCAGTACTTC.

This clonotype was counted only a few times. This rearrangement joins TRBV29-1 to TRBJ2-5; possibly TRBD2 for D (6 bases). V lost 4 bases and J lost 8, with 23 bases in between. The CDR3 extends over 15 amino acids. CDR1 is SQVTM, CDR2 ANQGSEA, per germline. The CDR3: CSVATLVRDSRTQYF. CDR3 DNA sequence: TGCAGCGTTGCTACCCTAGTGCGGGACTCCAGAACCCAGTACTTC.

V and J are TRBV18 and TRBJ2-1; D is tentatively TRBD1 or TRBD2 (5 bases each). CDR3 size: 13 residues. Germline V gives CDR1 KGHSH, CDR2 LQKENI. Trimming left V 2 bases short and J 6 bases short, with 8 bases between. CDR3: CASSPFGANEQFF. The DNA for the CDR3 is TGTGCCAGCTCACCATTCGGGGCCAATGAGCAGTTCTTC.